This TCR beta chain appears in the sequencing data of a study of T cells after yellow fever vaccination. Study-wide results and caveats: Once the booster was given, most primary-vaccination clones reappeared, at just over 95% for CD4 and approximately 88% for CD8.

Germline assignment: CDR1 GTSNPN and CDR2 SVGIG (reference sequence). Deletions cut 1 base from V and 3 bases from J, with 7 bases between. There are 12 residues in the CDR3. Concerning this clonotype itself: Its target is not known.

UMIs and a universal primer site were added when TCR cDNA was made by 5'RACE template switching. A single record per CDR3 protein comes from TCRdb applying MiXCR to the 5' RACE reads. This table holds about 350,000 distinct CDR3 sequences, around 13% found once. This chain links TRBV30 with TRBJ2-7; D call uncertain. This TCR was recovered from a young man who received the YFV17D yellow fever vaccine. The specimen comprised CD4+ T cells sorted from PBMCs, sampled 15 days after the yellow fever booster vaccination. CDR3 nucleotide sequence: TGTGCCTGGAGTGGTCCCAACTACGAGCAGTACTTC. Its protein product is CAWSGPNYEQYF.